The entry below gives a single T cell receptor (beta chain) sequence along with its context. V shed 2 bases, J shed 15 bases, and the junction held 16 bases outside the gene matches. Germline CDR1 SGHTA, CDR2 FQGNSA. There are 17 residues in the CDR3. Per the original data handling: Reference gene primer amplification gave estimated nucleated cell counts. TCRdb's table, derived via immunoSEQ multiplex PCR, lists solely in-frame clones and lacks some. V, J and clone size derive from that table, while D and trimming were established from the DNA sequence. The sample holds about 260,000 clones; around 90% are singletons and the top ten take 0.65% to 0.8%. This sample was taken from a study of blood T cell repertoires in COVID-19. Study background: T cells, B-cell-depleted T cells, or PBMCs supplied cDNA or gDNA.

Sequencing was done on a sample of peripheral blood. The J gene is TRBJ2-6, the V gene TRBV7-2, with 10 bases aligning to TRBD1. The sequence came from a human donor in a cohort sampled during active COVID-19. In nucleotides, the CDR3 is TGTGCCAGCAGCTTACGACGGGGGATGAGGACAGGGGGTAGCCTGACTTTC. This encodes CASSLRRGMRTGGSLTF.